This T cell receptor (beta chain) was sequenced for a study of blood T cell repertoires in COVID-19 (dated by TCRdb to 2018 to 2021). Study-level background: Samples covering the acute and convalescent phases of COVID-19 were provided by collaborators in the United States, Italy and Spain. Sample metadata almost always included a de-identified subject ID, COVID-19 status, age in years and sex. The dataset comprised deeply sampled blood TCRbeta repertoires from subjects exposed to, actively infected with, or recovered from COVID-19. The material from the prospective study consisted of cDNA or gDNA derived from T cells, B-cell-depleted T cells, or PBMCs. The repertoires were made available in a free public database intended to serve as a resource for research on the immune response to SARS-CoV-2. The samples were drawn from two sources: the first 160 participants of the ongoing ImmuneRACE study, and 1,000 to 1,500 subjects contributed by 6 global collaborators. HLA class I and class II types, where available, came from metadata supplied by the sample provider rather than from assay-based typing. Overall study outcomes, separate from this receptor: The quantity of clinical and demographic metadata differed by source and by participant and was supplied without curation.

TCRbeta CDR3 regions were amplified from genomic DNA using the immunoSEQ Assay, a bias-controlled multiplex PCR. On the study's bioinformatics: Nucleated cell counts per sample were estimated from amplification of reference gene primers within the assay. To quantify the absolute abundance of each unique TCRbeta CDR3 rearrangement, sequence reads were collapsed and filtered. For each sample, productive Simpson clonality was calculated by taking the square root of Simpson's diversity index across productive rearrangements. TCRdb holds this immuneACCESS table with in-frame rearrangements only. Some clones are missing; in checked studies, unresolved V genes explain under half, and the rest has no known cause. V and J calls and clone size are given by that table; D and trimming were obtained from the DNA. Within this sample are around 300,000 clones, with 75% to 90% of them counted one time only. 2.5% to 3.5% of the sample belongs to the ten largest clones.

CDR1 SGHAT and CDR2 FQNNGV are derived from the germline V gene. V is clipped by 1 base and J by 6 bases, and the sequence between their germline boundaries is 7 bases long. The CDR3 covers 13 residues, taking in both the cysteine and the phenylalanine. Only the CDR3 part of the read is kept: 39 bases, read in frame from the first base. Regarding this clone: The clone's antigen remains unknown. Nothing much larger sits one base from this clone, and base qualities are not available.

One collaborating source in Seattle enrolled patients while the patients were actively infected and followed the patients over time throughout the course of disease. Whole blood was collected in K2EDTA tubes by collaborating institutions according to the institutions' own protocols. For TCRbeta analysis, collaborators shipped samples in one of three forms: frozen whole blood, isolated PBMCs, or DNA extracted from either of those sample types. The sample comprised peripheral blood. This TCR came from a woman under 40 with COVID-19, enrolled during active disease. The receptor chain draws on TRBV11-2 and TRBJ2-1; the D gene identity is not certain. This receptor carries the CDR3 CASSLAGSNEQFF. The nucleotide sequence reads as follows: TGTGCCAGCAGCTTAGCCGGTAGCAATGAGCAGTTCTTC.